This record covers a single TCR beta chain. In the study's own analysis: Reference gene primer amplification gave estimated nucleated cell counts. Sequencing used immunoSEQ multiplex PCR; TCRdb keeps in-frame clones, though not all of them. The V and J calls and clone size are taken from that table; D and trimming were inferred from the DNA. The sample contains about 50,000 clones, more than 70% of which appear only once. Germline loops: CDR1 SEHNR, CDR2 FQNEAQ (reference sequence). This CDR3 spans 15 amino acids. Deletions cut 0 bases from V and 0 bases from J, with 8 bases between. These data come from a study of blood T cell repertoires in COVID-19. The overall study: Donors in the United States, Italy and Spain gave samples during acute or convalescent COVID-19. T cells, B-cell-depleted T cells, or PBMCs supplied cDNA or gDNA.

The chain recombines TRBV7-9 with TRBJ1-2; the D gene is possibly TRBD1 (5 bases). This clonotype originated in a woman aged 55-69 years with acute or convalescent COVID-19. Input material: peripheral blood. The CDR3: CASSLAQGTNYGYTF. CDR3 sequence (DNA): TGTGCCAGCAGCTTAGCGCAGGGAACTAACTATGGCTACACCTTC.